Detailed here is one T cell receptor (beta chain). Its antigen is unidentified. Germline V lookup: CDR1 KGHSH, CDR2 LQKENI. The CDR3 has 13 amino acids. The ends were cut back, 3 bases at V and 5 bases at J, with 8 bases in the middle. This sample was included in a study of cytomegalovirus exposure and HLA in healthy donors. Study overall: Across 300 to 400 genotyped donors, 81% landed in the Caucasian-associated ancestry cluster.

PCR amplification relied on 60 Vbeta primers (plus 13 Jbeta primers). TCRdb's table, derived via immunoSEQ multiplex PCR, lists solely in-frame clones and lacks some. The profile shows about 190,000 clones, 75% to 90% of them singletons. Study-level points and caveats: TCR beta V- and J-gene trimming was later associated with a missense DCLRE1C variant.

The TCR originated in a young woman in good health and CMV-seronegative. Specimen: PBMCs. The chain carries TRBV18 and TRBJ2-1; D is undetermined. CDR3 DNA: TGTGCCAGCTCACCTAATCCTCACAATGAGCAGTTCTTC. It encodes CASSPNPHNEQFF.